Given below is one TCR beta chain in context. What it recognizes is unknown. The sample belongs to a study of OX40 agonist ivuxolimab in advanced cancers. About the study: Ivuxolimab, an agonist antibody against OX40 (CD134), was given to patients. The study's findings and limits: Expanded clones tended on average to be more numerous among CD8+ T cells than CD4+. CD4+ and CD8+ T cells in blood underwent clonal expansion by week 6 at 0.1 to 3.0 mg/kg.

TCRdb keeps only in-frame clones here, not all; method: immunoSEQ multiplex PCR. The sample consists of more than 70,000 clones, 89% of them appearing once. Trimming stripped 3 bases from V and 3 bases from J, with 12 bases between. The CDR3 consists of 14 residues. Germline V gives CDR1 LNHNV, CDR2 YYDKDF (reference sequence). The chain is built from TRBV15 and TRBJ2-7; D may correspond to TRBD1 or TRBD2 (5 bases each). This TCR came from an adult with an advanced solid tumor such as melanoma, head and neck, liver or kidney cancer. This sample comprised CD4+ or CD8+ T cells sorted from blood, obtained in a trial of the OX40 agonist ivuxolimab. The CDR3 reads CATSRGVGRYEQYF. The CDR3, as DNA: TGTGCCACCAGCAGGGGGGTGGGTCGCTACGAGCAGTACTTC.